This TCR beta chain was recorded in a study of CD8+CD57+ T cells in acquired aplastic anemia. For CDR3 and TCR beta VDJ profiling, genomic DNA was the template used. TCRdb ran MiXCR on the reads and lists one entry per CDR3 protein. This sample yields 200,000 or so distinct CDR3 sequences, of which 50% to 75% are seen a single time; 46% belongs to the top ten. This clonotype was counted many times. The TCR originated in a human donor with severe aplastic anemia or a healthy control (not recorded which). Sample: sorted CD4+, CD8+, or CD8+CD57+ T cells (not recorded which) from PBMCs.

For the CDR3, the DNA is TGTGCCAGCAGTGAGCGGGAGGTTGGCGCCGGGGAGCTGTTTTTT. Translating it yields CASSEREVGAGELFF. The chain employs TRBV6-4 and TRBJ2-2; the match to TRBD2 covers 8 bases. The CDR3 length is 15 residues. Germline loops: CDR1 MRHNA, CDR2 SNTAGT. V was clipped by 3 bases and J by 6 bases; unmatched bases: 6.